This T cell receptor (beta chain) derives from a study of OX40 agonist ivuxolimab in advanced cancers. Study-wide results and limits: CD4+ T cells averaged fewer expanded clones than CD8+ T cells. No determination was made of the antigen specificity of the expanded peripheral T cells. CD4+ and CD8+ blood T cells expanded clonally by week 6 at 0.1 to 3.0 mg/kg. Among the lowest levels of clonal expansion were found in partial responders at 0.1-3.0 mg/kg.

The repertoire was sequenced with immunoSEQ multiplex PCR; TCRdb's copy has only in-frame clones and lacks some. The repertoire holds 45,000 to 50,000 clones, with 85% to 90% as singletons. This clone was observed a single time. Its antigen is not known. The length of the CDR3 is 14 residues. J lost 7 bases, V lost 10 bases, and 10 bases had no gene match. CDR1 and CDR2 (germline): MNHEY, SMNVEV (reference sequence). The sequenced sample was CD4+ or CD8+ T cells sorted from blood, obtained in a trial of the OX40 agonist ivuxolimab. This receptor was identified in an adult with an advanced solid tumor such as melanoma, head and neck, liver or kidney cancer. The chain couples TRBV27 to TRBJ2-1; 10 positions agree with TRBD2. CDR3 sequence: CATRWASGSNEQFF. CDR3 nucleotides: TGTGCCACCCGGTGGGCTAGCGGGAGTAATGAGCAGTTCTTC.